This TCR beta chain is from a study of T cells in localized non-small cell lung cancer. Study-wide findings and caveats: Higher blood T cell density tracked longer overall survival. There were a median about 53 of the top 100 tumor clones appearing in adjacent lung. Heterogeneity is still possible, as just one tumor region was sequenced.

This clone was detected only a few times. The antigen is not known. Germline V gene data show CDR1 as MNHEY and CDR2 as SVGAGI. Trimming shortened V by 6 bases and J by 0 bases, and 11 bases separated the two germline ends. CDR3 length: 14 residues. Here immunoSEQ multiplex PCR was the method, and the copy in TCRdb shows in-frame clones only, minus some. The table has around 78,000 clones, 85% to 90% seen once. Sequenced material: peripheral blood, taken before any cancer treatment. The receptor was derived from a woman aged 35 to 70 with stage I squamous cell lung carcinoma. The J gene is TRBJ1-1, the V gene TRBV6-5; no firm D call. CDR3 in DNA: TGTGCCAGCAGCACTCCGGGTTTGAACACTGAAGCTTTCTTT. Protein product: CASSTPGLNTEAFF.